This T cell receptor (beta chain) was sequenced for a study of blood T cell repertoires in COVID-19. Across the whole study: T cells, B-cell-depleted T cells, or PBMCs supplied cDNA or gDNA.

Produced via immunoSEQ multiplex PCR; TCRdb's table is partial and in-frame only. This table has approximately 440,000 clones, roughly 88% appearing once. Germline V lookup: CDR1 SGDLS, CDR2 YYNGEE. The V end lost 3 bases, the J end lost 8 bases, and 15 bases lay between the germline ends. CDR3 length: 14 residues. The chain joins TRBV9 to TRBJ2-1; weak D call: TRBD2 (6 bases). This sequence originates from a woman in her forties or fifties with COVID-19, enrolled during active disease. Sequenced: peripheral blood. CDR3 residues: CASSAGPGGDEQFF. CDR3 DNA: TGTGCCAGCAGCGCCGGACCCGGGGGAGATGAGCAGTTCTTC.